This paragraph reports one TCR beta chain. CDR1 and CDR2 (germline): KGHDR, SFDVKD. This CDR3 has 13 amino acids. V was trimmed by 7 bases and J by 2 bases, leaving 8 bases between them. The sample is drawn from a study of blood T cell repertoires in COVID-19. Produced via immunoSEQ multiplex PCR; TCRdb's table is partial and in-frame only. The sample includes more than 45,000 clones, 86% of them seen just once. The material sequenced was peripheral blood. The receptor was derived from a man of 80 years or more with acute or convalescent COVID-19. The V gene is TRBV24-1, the J gene TRBJ2-4, with D tentatively TRBD1 (5 bases). Here the CDR3 reads CATRGRTKNIQYF. The CDR3, as DNA: TGTGCCACCAGGGGGCGAACCAAAAACATTCAGTACTTC.